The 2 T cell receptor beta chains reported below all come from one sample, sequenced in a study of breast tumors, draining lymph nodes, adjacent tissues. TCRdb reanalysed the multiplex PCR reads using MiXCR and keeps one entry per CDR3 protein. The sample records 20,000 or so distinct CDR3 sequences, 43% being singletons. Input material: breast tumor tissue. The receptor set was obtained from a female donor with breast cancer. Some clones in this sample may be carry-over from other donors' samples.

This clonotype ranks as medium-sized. CDR3 residues: CASSFLQGEGGNEQFF. DNA of the CDR3: TGTGCCAGCAGCTTTCTACAGGGAGAAGGTGGCAATGAGCAGTTCTTC. The rearrangement joins TRBV7-2 to TRBJ2-1, with D maybe TRBD1 (6 bases). The CDR3 sequence is 16 residues long. Trimming took off 3 bases at V and 6 bases at J, with 18 bases between the two ends. CDR1 SGHTA and CDR2 FQGNSA come from the germline V gene.

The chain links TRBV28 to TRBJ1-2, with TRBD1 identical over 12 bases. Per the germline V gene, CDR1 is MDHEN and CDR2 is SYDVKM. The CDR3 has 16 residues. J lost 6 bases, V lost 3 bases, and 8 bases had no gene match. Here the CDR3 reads CASSLGGTGGANGYTF. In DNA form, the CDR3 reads TGTGCCAGCAGTTTGGGCGGGACAGGGGGCGCGAATGGCTACACCTTC.